Below, 29 T cell receptor beta chains from the same sample are listed, as sequenced in a study of T cells in narcolepsy (dated by TCRdb to 2016 to 2019). Receptor amplification or capture employed the immunoSEQ multiplex PCR assay. In its TCRdb copy, this immuneACCESS table keeps in-frame sequences only and misses some clones. Where compared with another copy, unresolved V genes explain less than half of these, and the others have no known cause. Counted in this sample were over 40,000 clones; about 87% of them appeared once. Of the sample, 1% to 1.5% is held by the ten largest clones. The sample was CD45RA- memory CD4+ T cells from PBMCs. What the cell subset or site label conveys for this sample: memory T cells sorted ex vivo from peripheral blood. These TCRs come from a human donor with narcolepsy.

This rearrangement joins TRBV6-1 to TRBJ1-3; 8 positions match TRBD1. The junction had 6 bases not matched to a gene; V was cut back by 6 bases and J by 2 bases. The CDR3 covers 15 residues. Germline V gene lookup returns CDR1 MNHNS and CDR2 SASEGT. CDR3 loop: CASSNQQGAGNTIYF. Here the CDR3 DNA reads TGTGCCAGCAGCAACCAACAGGGGGCTGGAAACACCATATATTTT.

V gene TRBV6-1 combines with J gene TRBJ1-1; D gene unclear. Between the trimmed V and J ends, which lost 2 bases and 5 bases, there was a span of 9 bases. The CDR3 spans 13 residues. From germline, CDR1 is MNHNS and CDR2 SASEGT. The CDR3 here is CASSESLGTEAFF. In nucleotides, the CDR3 is TGTGCCAGCAGTGAATCCTTAGGGACTGAAGCTTTCTTT.

The genes are TRBV7-7 and TRBJ1-4, with D uncertain. There are 13 residues in the CDR3. CDR1 is SSHAT, CDR2 FNYEAQ, per germline (reference sequence). The germline V and J ends were trimmed by 3 bases and 4 bases, with 6 bases remaining between them. CDR3 sequence: CASSLSDNEKLFF. Written as DNA, the CDR3 is TGTGCCAGCAGCTTGTCTGATAATGAAAAACTGTTTTTT.

To note about this clone: An end of the junction does not agree with germline; a read error may underlie this. V usage is TRBV5-1 and J usage is TRBJ2-1; D might be TRBD2 (5 bases). The germline gives CDR1 SGHRS, CDR2 YFSETQ. The CDR3 sequence is 13 residues long. The CDR3 DNA reads TGTGCCAGCGGACGGGATTTAAACTATGAGCAGTTCTTC. The encoded protein is CASGRDLNYEQFF.

This sequence joins TRBV19 and TRBJ1-2, with unresolved D. Trimming pared 6 bases from V and 6 bases from J, leaving 11 bases between. The germline V gene encodes CDR1 LNHDA and CDR2 SQIVND (reference sequence). The CDR3 has 12 amino acids. The CDR3 spells CASRRDPDGYTF. The CDR3 DNA sequence: TGTGCCAGTAGACGGGATCCTGATGGCTACACCTTC.

The CDR3 here is CASTPGVQETQYF. The CDR3 DNA reads TGTGCCAGCACCCCGGGAGTTCAAGAGACCCAGTACTTC. The rearrangement joins TRBV5-6 to TRBJ2-5; TRBD2 might be the D (6 bases). Looked up from germline, CDR1 is SGHDT and CDR2 is YYEEEE. The length of the CDR3 is 13 residues. Trimming stripped 6 bases from V and 2 bases from J, with 11 bases between.

The J gene is TRBJ1-2, the V gene TRBV27; D not certain. The CDR3 length is 14 residues. The V end lost 4 bases, the J end lost 4 bases, and 13 bases lay between the germline ends. Per the germline V gene, CDR1 is MNHEY and CDR2 is SMNVEV (reference sequence). The chain's CDR3 is CASSSTPVLYGYTF. The CDR3 DNA reads TGTGCCAGCAGTTCTACCCCGGTGCTCTATGGCTACACCTTC.

This sequence joins TRBV29-1 and TRBJ2-1; TRBD2 matches at 10 bases. Germline assignment: CDR1 SQVTM and CDR2 ANQGSEA. This CDR3 is built from 13 residues. With 5 bases clipped from V and 7 bases from J, the junction kept 5 bases outside the gene matches. Here the CDR3 DNA reads TGCAGCGTTAAGCCTAGCGGGAGAAATGAGCAGTTCTTC. Translation: CSVKPSGRNEQFF.

This clone was counted only a few times. The chain has TRBV6-1 and TRBJ1-1, with no clear D. Trimming stripped 9 bases from V and 5 bases from J, with 19 bases between. The length of the CDR3 is 14 residues. Per the germline V gene, CDR1 is MNHNS and CDR2 is SASEGT. CDR3 in amino acids: CARSHGPRRTEAFF. DNA for the CDR3: TGTGCCAGGTCTCATGGCCCTCGGCGGACTGAAGCTTTCTTT.

This chain connects TRBV7-2 to TRBJ1-1; 7 bases align to TRBD1. After removal of 6 bases from V and 4 bases from J, the junction contained 14 bases not matched to a gene. Per germline, CDR1 SGHTA and CDR2 FQGNSA. The CDR3 covers 16 residues. The CDR3, as DNA: TGTGCCAGCAGTGGCAGTCCAGGGGGGGCTTCCACTGAAGCTTTCTTT. This sequence encodes CASSGSPGGASTEAFF.

This chain uses TRBV19 with TRBJ2-5, with a tentative D call TRBD1 (7 bases). CDR3 length: 14 amino acids. Per the germline V gene, CDR1 is LNHDA and CDR2 is SQIVND (reference sequence). V gave up 1 base and J gave up 5 bases, with 11 bases separating them. The CDR3 coding sequence is TGTGCCAGTAGTATAGCAGGGGGACTGGAGACCCAGTACTTC. It codes for CASSIAGGLETQYF.

The J gene is TRBJ1-1, the V gene TRBV28, with D hard to call. Trimming left V 5 bases short and J 1 base short, with 8 bases between. There are 13 residues in the CDR3. Looked up from germline, CDR1 is MDHEN and CDR2 is SYDVKM. The CDR3 nucleotides are TGTGCCAGCAGTCCGCCAGGGAACACTGAAGCTTTCTTT. It codes for CASSPPGNTEAFF.

This clone was seen just once. The V call is TRBV7-2, the J call TRBJ2-7; D is ambiguous. The CDR3 has 15 amino acids. From germline, CDR1 is SGHTA and CDR2 FQGNSA. V dropped 1 base and J dropped 4 bases, with 14 bases sitting between them. The CDR3 loop is CASSLEGPGYYEQYF. The CDR3 coding sequence is TGTGCCAGCAGCTTAGAAGGGCCGGGTTATTACGAGCAGTACTTC. The full variable domain, with the rest looked up from reference TRBV7-2 and TRBJ2-7, is GAGVSQSPSNKVTEKGKDVELRCDPISGHTALYWYRQSLGQGLEFLIYFQGNSAPDKSGLPSDRFSAERTGGSVSTLTIQRTQQEDSAVYLCASSLEGPGYYEQYFGPGTRLTVT.

Worth noting for this clone: The junction and the germline gene differ at one end; a read error may be behind it. Other DNA sequences from this sample encode an identical CDR3 as well. The V gene is TRBV7-6, the J gene TRBJ1-3, with a possible D match to TRBD1 (5 bases). The CDR3 has 15 residues. Germline lookup yields CDR1 SGHVS and CDR2 FNYEAQ. The CDR3 region has the DNA TGCGCCAGCAGCCCCGACCGGACATCCAGAAACACCATATATTTT. It yields the protein CASSPDRTSRNTIYF.

The rearrangement uses TRBV7-2 and TRBJ1-3; 10 nucleotides match TRBD1. The CDR3 is 14 residues long. Germline CDR1 and CDR2: SGHTA and FQGNSA. After removal of 5 bases from V and 5 bases from J, the junction contained 3 bases not matched to a gene. The CDR3 spells CASSPGQGRNTIYF. In nucleotides, the CDR3 is TGTGCCAGCAGCCCGGGACAGGGGAGAAACACCATATATTTT.

This sequence joins TRBV29-1 and TRBJ1-5; D call uncertain. Trimming stripped 5 bases from V and 2 bases from J, with 10 bases between. In germline, CDR1 is SQVTM, CDR2 ANQGSEA. The CDR3 has 13 residues. For the CDR3, the DNA is TGCAGCGTTCTGACCACTGGCAATCAGCCCCAGCATTTT. Protein sequence: CSVLTTGNQPQHF.

V and J are TRBV7-2 and TRBJ2-3; TRBD2 matches 7 bases. Germline CDR1 and CDR2: SGHTA and FQGNSA. The CDR3 has 15 amino acids. V trimming: 6 bases; J trimming: 5 bases; junction bases outside the gene matches: 11. Written as DNA, the CDR3 is TGTGCCAGCAGTTCTAGCGGCCCTGGGGGAGATACGCAGTATTTT. Its translation is CASSSSGPGGDTQYF.

The V and J genes are TRBV7-6 and TRBJ2-1; D is perhaps TRBD2 (5 bases). Germline assignment: CDR1 SGHVS and CDR2 FNYEAQ. V dropped 4 bases and J dropped 0 bases, with 13 bases sitting between them. CDR3 size: 16 residues. This CDR3 is CASSYGRGSSYNEQFF. CDR3 bases: TGTGCCAGCAGCTACGGTCGCGGGTCCTCCTACAATGAGCAGTTCTTC.

The table lists this clone with a count of one. The chain uses TRBV20-1 and TRBJ1-1; TRBD1 might be the D (6 bases). The CDR3 spans 10 residues. Germline assignment: CDR1 DFQATT and CDR2 SNEGSKA (reference sequence). V lost 5 bases and J lost 9, with 10 bases in between. CDR3 DNA: TGCAGTGCTGGTCAGGGGAAAGCTTTCTTT. Its protein product is CSAGQGKAFF.

The V call is TRBV27, the J call TRBJ1-4, with 11 positions matching TRBD1. The CDR3 has 14 amino acids. Germline loops: CDR1 MNHEY, CDR2 SMNVEV (reference sequence). Trimming at V came to 6 bases and at J to 7 bases, leaving 4 bases not matched to a gene. CDR3 nucleotide sequence: TGTGCCAGCAGCTCCGGGACAGGGGGTGAAAAACTGTTTTTT. This gives the protein CASSSGTGGEKLFF.

The chain employs TRBV11-2 and TRBJ2-7; D remains unclear. V was shortened by 5 bases and J by 2 bases, with 13 bases between the two germline ends. There are 14 residues in the CDR3. The germline CDR1 and CDR2 sequences are SGHAT and FQNNGV. CDR3 DNA: TGTGCCAGCAGCAGAGGCCCTGCACCCTACGAGCAGTACTTC. Encoded protein: CASSRGPAPYEQYF.

The rearrangement uses TRBV7-2 and TRBJ2-1; 8 bases map to TRBD2. Germline trimming cut 1 base from V and 10 bases from J; bases unmatched to any gene: 6. The CDR3 has 14 amino acids. Germline CDR1 and CDR2: SGHTA and FQGNSA. The DNA for the CDR3 is TGTGCCAGCAGCTTAGGGTCGCAGCGGGGGGAGCAGTTCTTC. As protein: CASSLGSQRGEQFF. Using reference TRBV7-2 and TRBJ2-1 for the parts outside the CDR3, the full variable domain is GAGVSQSPSNKVTEKGKDVELRCDPISGHTALYWYRQSLGQGLEFLIYFQGNSAPDKSGLPSDRFSAERTGGSVSTLTIQRTQQEDSAVYLCASSLGSQRGEQFFGPGTRLTVL.

V is TRBV9 and J is TRBJ2-3; tentatively, D is TRBD2 (6 bases). The CDR3 extends over 15 amino acids. Germline V gene lookup returns CDR1 SGDLS and CDR2 YYNGEE. The V end lost 0 bases, the J end lost 2 bases, and 10 bases lay between the germline ends. Here the CDR3 DNA reads TGTGCCAGCAGCGTAGGGGACTCTTTCACAGATACGCAGTATTTT. Protein product: CASSVGDSFTDTQYF.

The V gene is TRBV5-1, the J gene TRBJ2-2; D uncertain. This CDR3 has 16 amino acids. V lost 0 bases to trimming and J lost 0 bases, with 9 bases between them. Germline CDR1 and CDR2: SGHRS and YFSETQ. The chain's CDR3 is CASSLASTTNTGELFF. CDR3 bases: TGCGCCAGCAGCTTGGCCTCCACAACGAACACCGGGGAGCTGTTTTTT.

This chain links TRBV4-3 with TRBJ2-2; unclear D gene. Germline CDR1 is LGHNA and CDR2 is YSLEER. The CDR3 is made up of 13 amino acids. Trimming took 1 base from V and 6 from J, leaving 6 bases between them. DNA for the CDR3: TGCGCCAGCAGCCAAGTCAAGGCCGGGGAGCTGTTTTTT. As protein: CASSQVKAGELFF.

This chain links TRBV19 with TRBJ2-2, with unresolved D. Germline V gene sequence: CDR1 LNHDA, CDR2 SQIVND (reference sequence). V shed 5 bases and J shed 0 bases, with 7 bases lying between them. This CDR3 has 14 residues. For the CDR3, the DNA is TGTGCCAGTAGTCTCCCGGCGAACACCGGGGAGCTGTTTTTT. Translated: CASSLPANTGELFF.

This chain joins TRBV18 and TRBJ1-2; TRBD1 is a possible D gene (6 bases). This CDR3 is 14 amino acids long. V gave up 0 bases and J gave up 13 bases, with 18 bases separating them. Germline values: CDR1 KGHSH, CDR2 LQKENI. CDR3 in amino acids: CASSPPGHGEGCTF. CDR3 coding DNA: TGTGCCAGCTCACCACCGGGACACGGTGAGGGATGCACCTTC.

The chain uses TRBV7-8 and TRBJ2-3; 8 bases agree with TRBD2. The V gene's germline CDR1 is SGHVS and CDR2 FQNEAQ. The CDR3 is 16 amino acids. The trim removed 4 bases at V and 5 bases at J, leaving 11 bases unmatched. CDR3 residues: CASSYTGRGVLDTQYF. The CDR3 nucleotides read TGTGCCAGCAGCTATACCGGGCGGGGGGTCCTAGATACGCAGTATTTT.

The chain joins TRBV19 to TRBJ1-2; D not resolved. There are 14 residues in the CDR3. The V gene lost 1 base and the J gene lost 5 bases, with 11 bases spanning the gap. Per the germline V gene, CDR1 is LNHDA and CDR2 is SQIVND (reference sequence). CDR3 amino acids: CASSIGPTTYGYTF. The CDR3 region has the DNA TGTGCCAGTAGTATAGGGCCTACGACTTATGGCTACACCTTC.